This T cell receptor beta chain was observed in a study of T cells in localized non-small cell lung cancer. Whole-study results and caveats: The study linked higher blood T cell density to longer overall survival. Analysis by sequencing included only one tumor region, so heterogeneity remains possible.

The CDR3 is 12 amino acids. V gave up 5 bases and J gave up 4 bases; unmatched junction bases: 2. Germline CDR1 reads SGHTA; CDR2 reads FQGNSA. Points on this clone: Its antigen remains unidentified.

Clones were read by immunoSEQ multiplex PCR, and TCRdb kept only the in-frame ones, dropping some. This repertoire shows around 80,000 clones, roughly 80% found once; its top ten account for less than 20%. This specimen consisted of PBMCs, obtained before any cancer treatment. This TCR was sampled from a man between 35 and 75 years old with stage II squamous cell lung carcinoma. The chain links TRBV7-2 to TRBJ2-7, with 7 bases identical to TRBD1. The chain's CDR3 is CASSPRGYEQYF. As DNA, the CDR3 is TGTGCCAGCAGCCCCAGGGGGTACGAGCAGTACTTC.